This section outlines one T cell receptor beta chain sequence together with its context. The target antigen is unknown. This entry comes from a study of PD-1 blockade in classical Hodgkin lymphoma. Study results and limitations: With respect to the repertoire differences, their causes, possibly disease activity or prior therapy, remain undefined.

This CDR3 is 15 amino acids long. V lost 4 bases to trimming and J lost 4 bases; unmatched junction nucleotides: 7. CDR1 and CDR2 (germline): MNHEY, SMNVEV (reference sequence). The protocol was immunoSEQ multiplex PCR, while the TCRdb copy is restricted to in-frame clones and leaves out a portion. The repertoire consists of around 40,000 clones, with more than 70% occurring once and the leading ten covering roughly 12%. Relapse after autologous stem cell transplantation occurred in every patient, and brentuximab vedotin exposure varied. The chain couples TRBV27 to TRBJ2-5; 9 bases agree with TRBD2. The source is a human donor with classical Hodgkin lymphoma. Sequenced here: peripheral blood mononuclear cells (PBMCs), sampled at baseline. The CDR3 DNA reads as TGTGCCAGCAGTTCCAGCGGGGGGATCGCAGAGACCCAGTACTTC. Residues: CASSSSGGIAETQYF.